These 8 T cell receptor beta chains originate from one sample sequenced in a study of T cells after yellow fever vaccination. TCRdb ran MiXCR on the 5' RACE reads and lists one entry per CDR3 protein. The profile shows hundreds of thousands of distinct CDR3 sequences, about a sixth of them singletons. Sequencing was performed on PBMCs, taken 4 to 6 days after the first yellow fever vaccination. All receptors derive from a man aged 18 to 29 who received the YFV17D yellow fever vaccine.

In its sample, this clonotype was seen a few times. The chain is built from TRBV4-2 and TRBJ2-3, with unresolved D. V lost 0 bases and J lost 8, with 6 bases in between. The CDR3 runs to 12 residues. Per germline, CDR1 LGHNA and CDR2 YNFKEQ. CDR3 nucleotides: TGTGCCAGCAGCCAAGAGGAGACTACGCAGTATTTT. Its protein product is CASSQEETTQYF.

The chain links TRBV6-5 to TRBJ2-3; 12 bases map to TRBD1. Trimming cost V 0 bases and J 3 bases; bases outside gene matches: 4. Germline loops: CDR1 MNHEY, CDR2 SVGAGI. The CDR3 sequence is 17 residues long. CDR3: CASSYSPGQGATDTQYF. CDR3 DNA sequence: TGTGCCAGCAGTTACTCTCCGGGACAGGGGGCGACAGATACGCAGTATTTT.

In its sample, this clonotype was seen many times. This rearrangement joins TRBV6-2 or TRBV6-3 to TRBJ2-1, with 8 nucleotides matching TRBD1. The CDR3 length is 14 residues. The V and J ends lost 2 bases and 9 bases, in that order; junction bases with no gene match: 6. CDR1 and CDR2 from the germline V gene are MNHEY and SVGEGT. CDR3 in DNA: TGTGCCAGCAGTTACCGGACAGGGAAGGCTGAGCAGTTCTTC. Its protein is CASSYRTGKAEQFF.

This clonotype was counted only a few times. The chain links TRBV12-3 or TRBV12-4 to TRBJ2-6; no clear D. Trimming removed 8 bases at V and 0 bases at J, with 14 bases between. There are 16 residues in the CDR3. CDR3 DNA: TGTGCCAGCTCAGGCGGAAGACACTCTGGGGCCAACGTCCTGACTTTC. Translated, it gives CASSGGRHSGANVLTF.

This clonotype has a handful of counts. The CDR3: CASSEGFAGYGYTF. In DNA, the CDR3 is TGTGCCAGCAGTGAAGGGTTTGCTGGCTATGGCTACACCTTC. This chain uses TRBV2 with TRBJ1-2; D call uncertain. Germline V CDR1 and CDR2: SNHLY, FYNNEI. V was trimmed by 1 base and J by 4 bases, leaving 10 bases between them. CDR3 length: 14 amino acids. Drawing the rest from reference TRBV2 and TRBJ1-2, the complete variable domain is EPEVTQTPSHQVTQMGQEVILRCVPISNHLYFYWYRQILGQKVEFLVSFYNNEISEKSEIFDDQFSVERPDGSNFTLKIRSTKLEDSAMYFCASSEGFAGYGYTFGSGTRLTVV.

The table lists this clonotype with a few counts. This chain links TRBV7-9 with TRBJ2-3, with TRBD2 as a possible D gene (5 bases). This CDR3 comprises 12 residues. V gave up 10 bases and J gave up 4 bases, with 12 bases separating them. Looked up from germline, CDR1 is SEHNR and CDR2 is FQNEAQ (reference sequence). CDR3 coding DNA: TGTGCCACCGACTATAACTCAGATACGCAGTATTTT. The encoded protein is CATDYNSDTQYF.

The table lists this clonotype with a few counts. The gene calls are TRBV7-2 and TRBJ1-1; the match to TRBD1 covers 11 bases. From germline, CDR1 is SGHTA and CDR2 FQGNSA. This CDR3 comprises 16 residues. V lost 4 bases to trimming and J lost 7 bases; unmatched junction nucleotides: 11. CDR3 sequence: CASSSGQGALRFEAFF. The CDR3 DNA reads TGTGCCAGCAGCTCAGGACAGGGGGCGCTCCGTTTTGAAGCTTTCTTT.

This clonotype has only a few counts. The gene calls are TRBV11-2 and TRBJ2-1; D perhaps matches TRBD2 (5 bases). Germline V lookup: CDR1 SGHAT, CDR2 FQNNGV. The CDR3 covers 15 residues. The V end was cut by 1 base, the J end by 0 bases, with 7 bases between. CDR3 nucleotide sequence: TGTGCCAGCAGCTTAGCGGGGATCTCCTACAATGAGCAGTTCTTC. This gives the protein CASSLAGISYNEQFF.